These 2 T cell receptor beta chains were sequenced from one sample in a study of T-cell reconstitution after alpha-beta-depleted transplantation in children. Construction of the TCRbeta library involved unique molecular identifiers. TCRdb ran MiXCR on the PCR reads and lists one entry per CDR3 protein. The sample lists 380,000 or so distinct CDR3 sequences; 10% to 15% were seen once. The material sequenced was PBMCs, taken from the stem cell graft. The source is a human donor who donated a stem cell graft to a child with Fanconi anemia.

V usage is TRBV2 and J usage is TRBJ2-1, with D perhaps TRBD2 (7 bases). Germline assignment: CDR1 SNHLY and CDR2 FYNNEI. There are 14 residues in the CDR3. Trimming cost V 6 bases and J 3 bases, with 12 bases left between them. Written as DNA, the CDR3 is TGTGCCAGCAGGGGGGGGGGCGGCTACAATGAGCAGTTCTTC. This translates into CASRGGGGYNEQFF.

The table lists this clonotype with many counts. The chain recombines TRBV4-3 with TRBJ2-1; D not certain. The CDR3 runs 15 residues. V dropped 3 bases and J dropped 5 bases, with 14 bases sitting between them. Germline V gene data show CDR1 as LGHNA and CDR2 as YSLEER. The CDR3 DNA reads TGCGCCAGCAGCCAGGCTCCAAGACCAGACAATGAGCAGTTCTTC. As protein: CASSQAPRPDNEQFF.